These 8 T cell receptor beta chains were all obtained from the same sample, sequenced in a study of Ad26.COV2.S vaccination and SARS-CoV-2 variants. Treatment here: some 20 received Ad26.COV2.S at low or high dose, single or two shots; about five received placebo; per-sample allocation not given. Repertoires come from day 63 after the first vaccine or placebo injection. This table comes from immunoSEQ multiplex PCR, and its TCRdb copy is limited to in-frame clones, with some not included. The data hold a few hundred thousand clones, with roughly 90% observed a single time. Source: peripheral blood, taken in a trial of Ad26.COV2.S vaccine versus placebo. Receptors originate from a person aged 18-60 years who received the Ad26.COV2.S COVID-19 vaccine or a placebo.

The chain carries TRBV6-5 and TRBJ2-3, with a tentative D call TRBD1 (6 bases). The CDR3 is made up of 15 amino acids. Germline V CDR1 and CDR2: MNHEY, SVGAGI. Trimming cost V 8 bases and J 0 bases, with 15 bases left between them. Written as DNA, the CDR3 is TGTGCCAGCCGAACGGACAGATCTAGCACAGATACGCAGTATTTT. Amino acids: CASRTDRSSTDTQYF.

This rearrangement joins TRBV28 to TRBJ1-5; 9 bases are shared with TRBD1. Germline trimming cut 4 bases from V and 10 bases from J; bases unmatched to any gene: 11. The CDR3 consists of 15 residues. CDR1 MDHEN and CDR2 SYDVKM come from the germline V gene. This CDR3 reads CASSYPGTGNYPQHF. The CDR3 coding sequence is TGTGCCAGCAGTTATCCCGGGACAGGGAACTATCCCCAGCATTTT.

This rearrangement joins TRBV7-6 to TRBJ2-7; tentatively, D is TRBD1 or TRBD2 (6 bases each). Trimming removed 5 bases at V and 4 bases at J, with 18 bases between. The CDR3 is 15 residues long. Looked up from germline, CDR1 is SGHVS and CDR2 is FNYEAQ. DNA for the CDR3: TGTGCCAGCAGCCCGCTGGGCGGAGGGGGGTACGAGCAGTACTTC. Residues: CASSPLGGGGYEQYF.

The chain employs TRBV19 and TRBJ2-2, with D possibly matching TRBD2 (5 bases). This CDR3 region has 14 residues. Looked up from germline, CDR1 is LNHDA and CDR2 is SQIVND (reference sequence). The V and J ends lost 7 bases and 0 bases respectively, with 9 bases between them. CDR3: CASIGLANTGELFF. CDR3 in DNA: TGTGCCAGTATTGGACTCGCGAACACCGGGGAGCTGTTTTTT. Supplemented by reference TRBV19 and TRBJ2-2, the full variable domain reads DGGITQSPKYLFRKEGQNVTLSCEQNLNHDAMYWYRQDPGQGLRLIYYSQIVNDFQKGDIAEGYSVSREKKESFPLTVTSAQKNPTAFYLCASIGLANTGELFFGEGSRLTVL.

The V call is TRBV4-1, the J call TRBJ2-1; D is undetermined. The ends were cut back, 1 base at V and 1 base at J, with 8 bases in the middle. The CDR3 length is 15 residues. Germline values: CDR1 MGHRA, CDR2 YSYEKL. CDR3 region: CASSQGGRSYNEQFF. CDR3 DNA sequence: TGCGCCAGCAGCCAAGGGGGTAGGTCCTACAATGAGCAGTTCTTC.

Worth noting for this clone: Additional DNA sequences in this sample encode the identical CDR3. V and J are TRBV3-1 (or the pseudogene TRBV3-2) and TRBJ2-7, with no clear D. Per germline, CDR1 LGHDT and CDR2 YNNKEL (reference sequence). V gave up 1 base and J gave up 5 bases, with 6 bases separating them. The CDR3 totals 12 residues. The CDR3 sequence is CASSQGPNEQYF. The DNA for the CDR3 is TGTGCCAGCAGCCAAGGTCCCAACGAGCAGTACTTC.

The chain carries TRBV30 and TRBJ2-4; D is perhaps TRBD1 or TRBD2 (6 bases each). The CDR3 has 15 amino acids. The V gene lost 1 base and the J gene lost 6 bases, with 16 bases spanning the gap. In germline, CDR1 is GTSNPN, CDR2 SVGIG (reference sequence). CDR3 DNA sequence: TGTGCCTGGAGTGAGGGGGGTGGGCCAGCAAACATTCAGTACTTC. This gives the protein CAWSEGGGPANIQYF.

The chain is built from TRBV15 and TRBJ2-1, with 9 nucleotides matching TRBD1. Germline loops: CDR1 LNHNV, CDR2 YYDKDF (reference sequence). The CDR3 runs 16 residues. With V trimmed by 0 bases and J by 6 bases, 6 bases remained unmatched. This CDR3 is CATSRDKGTGFNEQFF. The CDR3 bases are TGTGCCACCAGCAGAGATAAGGGGACAGGGTTCAATGAGCAGTTCTTC.